This entry features one TCR beta chain sequence. Its specificity is not known. These data belong to a study of OX40 agonist ivuxolimab in advanced cancers. Study background: Age averaged about 60 years (range about 23 to 85), and less than 85% were male.

V was cut by 6 bases and J by 2 bases, with 7 bases left in between. Germline assignment: CDR1 WSHSY and CDR2 SAAADI. CDR3 length: 13 residues. The method was immunoSEQ multiplex PCR; TCRdb's version includes in-frame clones alone and lacks a portion of them. The repertoire includes over 85,000 clones, more than 85% of them detected once, and 0.26% sits in the top ten. General study points: Several nonresponders also turned out to have low normalized T-cell clonal expansion. Researchers report that CD8+ T cells had, on average, more expanded clones than CD4+.

Autoimmune disease history or systemic immunosuppression excluded patients. The sequence came from an adult with an advanced solid tumor such as melanoma, head and neck, liver or kidney cancer. V is TRBV10-2 and J is TRBJ2-2; no clear D gene. Sample: CD4+ or CD8+ T cells sorted from blood, taken in a trial of the OX40 agonist ivuxolimab. The DNA of the CDR3 is TGCGCCAGCAGACCAAGTAACACCGGGGAGCTGTTTTTT. Its translation: CASRPSNTGELFF.